The T cell receptor beta chain described here comes from a study of T cell repertoires and HLA-DP antigens listed by TCRdb under 2018. About the investigation overall: An in vitro model of CD4+ T cell alloreactivity against allogeneic HLA-DP presented by transduced HeLa cells was used in the study. The two alloantigens modelled structurally similar versus dissimilar alloantigens, differing from self at one and about 11 peptide-binding groove amino acids, respectively. An average DNA input of about 200 ng was used for sorted CD137+CD4+ samples, compared with approximately 1.3 ug for pre-culture CD4+ samples. The three donors were two male and one female, with ages ranging from the 18-to-29 to the 60-to-69 age band.

Summary of the overall study and its limitations: The study was limited by having just three donors, by relying on a non-physiological HeLa antigen-presenting system, and by using total CD4+ cells as responders. Clonality of sorted CD137+ cells was similar against both alloantigens (roughly 0.4) and much higher than in pre-culture samples (approximately 0.041). Clones undetected before culture had an average cumulative frequency of roughly 36% against one allele versus around 49% against the other. The naive and memory CD4+ repertoires were not analysed as separate populations.

Untouched CD4+ T cells were isolated from Ficoll-separated PBMC by magnetic bead negative selection, reaching an average purity of around 98%. Untouched CD4+ T cells were isolated from Ficoll-separated PBMC with magnetic beads, reaching around 98% purity with negligible CD8+ contamination. Peripheral blood mononuclear cells came from the buffy coats of three healthy blood donors. Each of the three donors was CMV seronegative. The DNeasy Blood & Tissue Kit was used to extract genomic DNA. For each subject, genomic DNA from sorted CD137+CD4+ cells and from pre-culture CD4+ baseline samples underwent TCRB sequencing. V is shortened by 3 bases, J by 6 bases, and the region joining them spans 17 bases. The germline V gene encodes CDR1 MDHEN and CDR2 SYDVKM. CDR3 length: 15 amino acids, cysteine to phenylalanine. The kept DNA is CDR3 alone, 45 bases in frame from the first base. The immunoSEQ multiplex PCR, with forward primers for 54 TRBV segments and reverse primers for 13 TRBJ segments, was used to amplify TCRB CDR3 regions. For pre-culture CD4+ samples, sequencing was done at deep resolution with a target of 200,000 to 250,000 T cell genomes. Sequencing of the amplicons on an Illumina HiSeq System generated 87 bp reads spanning the CDR3. From the authors' description of their analysis: PCR and sequencing errors in the reads were corrected, and alignment to IMGT reference sequences was used to define CDR3 regions. Template and unique rearrangement counts were estimated using synthetic template pools. Clonality was calculated as 1 minus Pielou's evenness. Richness was estimated with the Daley-Smith estimator. Repertoire overlap was measured with Morisita's index. Clones present in cultured samples but not detected in the pre-culture repertoire of the same donor were defined as low-abundance clones. What TCRdb holds here is the immuneACCESS table cut down to in-frame rearrangements. Part of the clones is not present; checked against another copy, under half of the missing clones reflect an unresolved V gene, and the others are unexplained. V, J and clone size reflect that table, while D and trimming were determined from the DNA. Counted in this sample were about 89,000 clones; approximately 89% of them appeared once. About 1.7% of the sample lies in the top ten.

With respect to this clone: No cognate antigen has been identified for it. Base-call qualities are not available, and no considerably larger clone is one nucleotide away.

Sequenced input: CD4+ T cells from PBMCs. The sequence is built from TRBV28 and TRBJ1-1, with the D segment identity uncertain. This sequence originates from a man aged 45-65 years in good health and CMV-seronegative. The CDR3 region reads CASSFRPAAASEAFF. The DNA sequence follows: TGTGCCAGCAGTTTCCGACCGGCAGCGGCGTCTGAAGCTTTCTTT. The reference TRBV28 and TRBJ1-1 proteins fill in what lies around the CDR3, so the full variable domain reads DVKVTQSSRYLVKRTGEKVFLECVQDMDHENMFWYRQDPGLGLRLIYFSYDVKMKEKGDIPEGYSVSREKKERFSLILESASTNQTSMYLCASSFRPAAASEAFFGQGTRLTVV.